Listed here are 6 T cell receptor beta chains from one sample, sequenced in a study of T cells in Graves' hyperthyroidism and ophthalmopathy. Amplification of TCR beta CDR3 regions was performed using RNA transcripts as template. HTBI primers were the set used in a first-round RT-PCR of the TCR CDR3. One entry per CDR3 protein results from TCRdb running MiXCR on the multiplex PCR reads. The data contain around 300,000 distinct CDR3 sequences, approximately 12% of them singletons. Sequencing was performed on blood. The receptors derive from a woman aged 25 to 45 with Graves' hyperthyroidism that later progressed to Graves' ophthalmopathy.

The sample holds one count of this clonotype. This chain uses TRBV7-9 with TRBJ1-3; D may be TRBD1 (6 bases). The CDR3 is 13 amino acids. The germline V gene encodes CDR1 SEHNR and CDR2 FQNEAQ (reference sequence). Trimming stripped 6 bases from V and 6 bases from J, with 12 bases between. The CDR3 sequence is CASSRGGANTIYF. The CDR3 DNA sequence: TGTGCCAGCAGTCGGGGGGGCGCAAACACCATATATTTT.

The rearrangement uses TRBV7-9 and TRBJ2-7, with 9 bases aligning to TRBD2. CDR3 length equals 14 residues. Losses at the gene ends were 5 bases for V and 7 bases for J; bases not matched to a gene: 9. Germline CDR1 SEHNR, CDR2 FQNEAQ (reference sequence). In DNA, the CDR3 is TGTGCCAGCAGCCCCCAGGGACTAGCAGGTGAGCAGTACTTC. As protein: CASSPQGLAGEQYF.

This clonotype was observed a handful of times. The chain is built from TRBV5-4 and TRBJ2-1; either TRBD1 or TRBD2 may fit D (7 bases each). CDR1 SGHNT and CDR2 YYREEE come from the germline V gene (reference sequence). Deletions cut 2 bases from V and 8 bases from J, with 17 bases between. This CDR3 region has 15 residues. CDR3 nucleotide sequence: TGTGCCAGCAGCTTCAGGGGGGGCGGCAGGGATGAGCAGTTCTTC. This gives the protein CASSFRGGGRDEQFF.

This clonotype was detected many times. The chain joins TRBV11-2 to TRBJ2-3; TRBD2 matches 8 bases. The CDR3 consists of 16 residues. Germline V gives CDR1 SGHAT, CDR2 FQNNGV. The ends lost 4 bases at V and 4 bases at J; junction bases unmatched: 10. This chain's CDR3 is CASSSLPSGSADTQYF. Written as DNA, the CDR3 is TGTGCCAGCAGCTCCCTCCCCAGCGGGAGCGCAGATACGCAGTATTTT.

Only a few counts were recorded for this clonotype. The gene calls are TRBV7-9 and TRBJ2-4; 8 nucleotides agree with TRBD2. The junction had 15 bases not matched to a gene; V was cut back by 4 bases and J by 7 bases. The CDR3 has 17 amino acids. CDR1 is SEHNR, CDR2 FQNEAQ, per germline (reference sequence). This chain's CDR3 is CASSSPGGGLKENIQYF. The CDR3 DNA reads TGTGCCAGCAGCTCCCCCGGGGGGGGGTTGAAAGAGAACATTCAGTACTTC. Using reference TRBV7-9 and TRBJ2-4 for the parts outside the CDR3, the full variable domain is DTGVSQNPRHKITKRGQNVTFRCDPISEHNRLYWYRQTLGQGPEFLTYFQNEAQLEKSRLLSDRFSAERPKGSFSTLEIQRTEQGDSAMYLCASSSPGGGLKENIQYFGAGTRLSVL.

This clonotype was seen a handful of times. The chain links TRBV27 to TRBJ1-5; D remains unclear. CDR1 and CDR2 (germline): MNHEY, SMNVEV (reference sequence). The CDR3 contains 14 residues. V gave up 1 base and J gave up 3 bases, with 7 bases separating them. The CDR3 DNA is TGTGCCAGCAGTTTATTGGGAAACAATCAGCCCCAGCATTTT. Translated: CASSLLGNNQPQHF.